The 6 T cell receptor beta chains below come from one sample, sequenced in a study of blood T cell repertoires in COVID-19. Clones were sequenced by immunoSEQ multiplex PCR, and TCRdb holds only the in-frame ones, with some missing. The table records 200,000 to 250,000 clones, more than 80% of them present only once. Sample: PBMCs or T cells enriched from blood (not recorded which). These receptors all come from a woman aged 40 to 49 with acute COVID-19.

The chain employs TRBV7-8 and TRBJ1-2; unclear D gene. The germline V gene has CDR1 SGHVS and CDR2 FQNEAQ. With 4 bases removed from V and 0 bases from J, the gap between germline ends came to 9 bases. The CDR3 sequence is 14 residues long. The CDR3 DNA sequence: TGTGCCAGCAGCTACAGTCAGGCTAACTATGGCTACACCTTC. It codes for CASSYSQANYGYTF.

The chain has TRBV18 and TRBJ1-1; 11 bases map to TRBD1. J gave up 0 bases and V 5 bases, and 11 bases lay outside the gene matches. The CDR3 is 18 residues long. CDR1 and CDR2 (germline): KGHSH, LQKENI. CDR3 bases: TGTGCCAGCTCAGCTCGGTCGGGACAGGGGGTAATGAACACTGAAGCTTTCTTT. Amino acid sequence: CASSARSGQGVMNTEAFF.

This sequence joins TRBV7-9 and TRBJ1-1; D may be TRBD1 (5 bases). CDR3 size: 13 residues. Germline V gene sequence: CDR1 SEHNR, CDR2 FQNEAQ (reference sequence). V lost 2 bases and J 10 bases, leaving 14 bases between the germline ends. In DNA form, the CDR3 reads TGTGCCAGCAGCTTAAGTGTGGGGGGAGTAGCTTTCTTT. Protein: CASSLSVGGVAFF. Variable domain in full (rest from reference TRBV7-9 and TRBJ1-1): DTGVSQNPRHKITKRGQNVTFRCDPISEHNRLYWYRQTLGQGPEFLTYFQNEAQLEKSRLLSDRFSAERPKGSFSTLEIQRTEQGDSAMYLCASSLSVGGVAFFGQGTRLTVV.

The rearrangement links TRBV6-5 to TRBJ1-2, with D hard to call. Trimming pared 4 bases from V and 2 bases from J, leaving 5 bases between. CDR3 size: 12 residues. Germline loops: CDR1 MNHEY, CDR2 SVGAGI. The CDR3 bases are TGTGCCAGCAGTTCGAGGAACTATGGCTACACCTTC. It specifies CASSSRNYGYTF.

CDR3 nucleotide sequence: TGCAGTGCTAGTAGGAGCCCTAACTATGGCTACACCTTC. Its translation is CSASRSPNYGYTF. This chain joins TRBV20-1 and TRBJ1-2; D uncertain. The ends were cut back, 3 bases at V and 0 bases at J, with 8 bases in the middle. The V gene's germline CDR1 is DFQATT and CDR2 SNEGSKA (reference sequence). CDR3 size: 13 residues.

The chain recombines TRBV10-3 with TRBJ1-1; 12 bases match TRBD1. Germline V gene lookup returns CDR1 ENHRY and CDR2 SYGVKD. The CDR3 totals 15 residues. V shed 4 bases and J 6 bases; nucleotides not matched to a gene: 6. The DNA of the CDR3 is TGTGCCATCAGTGGGGACAGGGGGCATGTATCTGAAGCTTTCTTT. Amino acid sequence: CAISGDRGHVSEAFF.